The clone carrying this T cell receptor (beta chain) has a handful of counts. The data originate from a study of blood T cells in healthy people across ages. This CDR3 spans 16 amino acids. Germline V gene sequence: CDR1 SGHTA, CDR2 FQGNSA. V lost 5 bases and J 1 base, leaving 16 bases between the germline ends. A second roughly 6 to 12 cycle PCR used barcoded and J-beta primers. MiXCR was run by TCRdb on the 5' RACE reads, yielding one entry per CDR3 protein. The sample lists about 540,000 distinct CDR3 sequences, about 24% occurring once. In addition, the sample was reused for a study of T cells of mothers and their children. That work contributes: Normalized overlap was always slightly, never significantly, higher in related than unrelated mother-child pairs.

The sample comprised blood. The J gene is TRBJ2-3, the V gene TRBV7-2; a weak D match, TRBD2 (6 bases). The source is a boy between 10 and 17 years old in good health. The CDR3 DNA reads TGTGCCAGCAGCCTAAGACTAGGAGGGGGCACAGATACGCAGTATTTT. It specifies CASSLRLGGGTDTQYF.